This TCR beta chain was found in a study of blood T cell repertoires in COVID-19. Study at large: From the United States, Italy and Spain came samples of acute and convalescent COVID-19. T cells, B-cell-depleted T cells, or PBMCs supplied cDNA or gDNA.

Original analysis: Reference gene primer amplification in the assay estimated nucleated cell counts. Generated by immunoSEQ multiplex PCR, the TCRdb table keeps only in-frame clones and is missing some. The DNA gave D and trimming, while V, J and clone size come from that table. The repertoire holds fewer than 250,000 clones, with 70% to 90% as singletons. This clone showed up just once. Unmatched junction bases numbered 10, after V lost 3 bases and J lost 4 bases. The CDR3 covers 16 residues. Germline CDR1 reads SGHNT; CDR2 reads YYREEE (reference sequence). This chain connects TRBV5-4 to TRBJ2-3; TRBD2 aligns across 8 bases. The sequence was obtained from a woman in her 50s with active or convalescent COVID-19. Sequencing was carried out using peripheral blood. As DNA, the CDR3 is TGTGCCAGCAGCTCGGCTACGGGGGGGCGGGCAGATACGCAGTATTTT. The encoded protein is CASSSATGGRADTQYF.